Presented here are 17 T cell receptor beta chains from one specimen sequenced in a study of STAT5B mutations in CD4+ large granular lymphocyte leukemia. The repertoire was sequenced with immunoSEQ multiplex PCR; TCRdb's copy has only in-frame clones and lacks some. This table holds around 28,000 clones, about 76% found once. Specimen: CD4+ T cells from blood buffy coats. Source of these receptors: a human donor in good health.

V gene TRBV6-5 combines with J gene TRBJ2-3; 8 nucleotides align to TRBD2. V lost 5 bases to trimming and J lost 1 base; unmatched junction nucleotides: 5. The CDR3 has 15 amino acids. Germline-derived CDR1 and CDR2 are MNHEY and SVGAGI. In nucleotides, the CDR3 is TGTGCCAGCAGTACCGGGGGGGCTGGCACAGATACGCAGTATTTT. This sequence encodes CASSTGGAGTDTQYF.

This chain joins TRBV7-6 and TRBJ1-4; no definite D call. This CDR3 contains 16 residues. Germline lookup yields CDR1 SGHVS and CDR2 FNYEAQ. Trimming shortened V by 5 bases and J by 2 bases, and 15 bases separated the two germline ends. The CDR3 reads CASSPGLIGTNEKLFF. The CDR3 DNA sequence: TGTGCCAGCAGCCCTGGCCTAATCGGGACTAATGAAAAACTGTTTTTT.

The gene calls are TRBV7-3 and TRBJ1-1; 7 nucleotides agree with TRBD1. This CDR3 has 16 amino acids. Germline V lookup: CDR1 SGHTA, CDR2 FQGTGA. V dropped 5 bases and J dropped 1; count of bases not matched to a gene: 10. The CDR3 DNA follows: TGTGCCAGCAGCGAGAACTCCGGGACAGCGAACACTGAAGCTTTCTTT. This codes for CASSENSGTANTEAFF.

The chain combines TRBV15 with TRBJ2-1, with D tentatively TRBD1 (6 bases). This CDR3 region has 15 residues. Trimming cost V 4 bases and J 3 bases, with 13 bases left between them. Germline CDR1 LNHNV, CDR2 YYDKDF (reference sequence). The CDR3 region has the DNA TGTGCCACCAGCACATGGCAGGGGCTCTACAATGAGCAGTTCTTC. This encodes CATSTWQGLYNEQFF.

V usage is TRBV6-5 and J usage is TRBJ1-2; D might be TRBD1 (5 bases). Germline V CDR1 and CDR2: MNHEY, SVGAGI. V shed 5 bases and J shed 1 base, with 8 bases lying between them. The CDR3 spans 13 residues. Written as DNA, the CDR3 is TGTGCCAGCAGTGCGGGGGGTAACTATGGCTACACCTTC. Encoded protein: CASSAGGNYGYTF.

The chain couples TRBV7-9 to TRBJ1-4; no clear D. Trimming removed 7 bases from V and 7 bases from J, with 16 bases in between. Germline lookup yields CDR1 SEHNR and CDR2 FQNEAQ (reference sequence). This CDR3 is 14 amino acids long. CDR3 sequence: CASTSQTAGEKLFF. The CDR3 DNA reads TGTGCCAGCACAAGTCAGACGGCAGGTGAAAAACTGTTTTTT. The whole variable domain, filled in from reference TRBV7-9 and TRBJ1-4, reads DTGVSQNPRHKITKRGQNVTFRCDPISEHNRLYWYRQTLGQGPEFLTYFQNEAQLEKSRLLSDRFSAERPKGSFSTLEIQRTEQGDSAMYLCASTSQTAGEKLFFGSGTQLSVL.

The V gene is TRBV7-2, the J gene TRBJ1-2; D remains unclear. Germline V gene sequence: CDR1 SGHTA, CDR2 FQGNSA. CDR3 length: 14 amino acids. The V end lost 4 bases, the J end lost 4 bases, and 13 bases lay between the germline ends. This chain's CDR3 is CASSSGPSGYGYTF. The DNA for the CDR3 is TGTGCCAGCAGCTCGGGCCCATCGGGCTATGGCTACACCTTC.

The J gene is TRBJ2-5, the V gene TRBV29-1, with D perhaps matching TRBD1 or TRBD2 (5 bases each). The J call may be incorrect, as the DNA end agrees better with TRBJ2-7. The CDR3 totals 13 residues. The germline CDR1 and CDR2 sequences are SQVTM and ANQGSEA. The CDR3 coding sequence is TGCAGCGTTTACCGGCAGGGAGTGTACGAGCAGTACTTC. As protein: CSVYRQGVYEQYF.

In this sample, this clone turned up once. V usage is TRBV9 and J usage is TRBJ1-3; D is unclear. This CDR3 contains 12 residues. V lost 4 bases and J lost 7, with 9 bases in between. CDR1 is SGDLS, CDR2 YYNGEE, per germline. The CDR3 nucleotides are TGTGCCAGCAGCCGAACTTCGAACACCATATATTTT. This translates into CASSRTSNTIYF.

The CDR3, as DNA: TGTGCCAGCAGCATTGGACAGGGGCCCCTTGCTGAAGCTTTCTTT. This gives the protein CASSIGQGPLAEAFF. The chain is built from TRBV7-2 and TRBJ1-1; 9 bases line up with TRBD1. The CDR3 is 15 amino acids. V was clipped by 5 bases and J by 6 bases; unmatched bases: 10. The V gene's germline CDR1 is SGHTA and CDR2 FQGNSA.

CDR3 in DNA: TGCGCCAGCAGCCCTGGACAGGGAGAGTCCGAGCAGTACTTC. It encodes CASSPGQGESEQYF. This rearrangement joins TRBV5-1 to TRBJ2-7, with 8 bases matching TRBD1. The J segment lost 6 bases and the V segment lost 4 bases, leaving 9 bases of the junction unmatched. CDR1 SGHRS and CDR2 YFSETQ come from the germline V gene. The CDR3 totals 14 residues.

V and J are TRBV10-2 and TRBJ1-2; TRBD1 agrees at 8 bases. V dropped 5 bases and J dropped 5; count of bases not matched to a gene: 7. This CDR3 is 14 amino acids long. The V gene's germline CDR1 is WSHSY and CDR2 SAAADI. In DNA, the CDR3 is TGCGCCAGCAGTCTCCAGGGGGCCGGGTATGGCTACACCTTC. Residues: CASSLQGAGYGYTF.

V gene TRBV14 combines with J gene TRBJ1-6; D call uncertain. CDR3 length: 18 residues. Germline assignment: CDR1 SGHDN and CDR2 FVKESK. Between the trimmed V and J ends, which lost 1 base and 6 bases, there was a span of 19 bases. CDR3 coding DNA: TGTGCCAGCAGCCAAGGGGTGGTAGAGGGTTTCGGTAATTCACCCCTCCACTTT. It codes for CASSQGVVEGFGNSPLHF.

The chain carries TRBV12-5 and TRBJ1-1; no clear D. Germline assignment: CDR1 LGHNT and CDR2 FRNRAP. Trimming shortened V by 1 base and J by 2 bases, and 5 bases separated the two germline ends. This CDR3 has 13 amino acids. This chain's CDR3 is CASGLEANTEAFF. The CDR3 region has the DNA TGTGCTAGTGGTTTGGAGGCAAACACTGAAGCTTTCTTT.

This chain links TRBV27 with TRBJ1-1; 10 bases are a match to TRBD1. CDR1 is MNHEY and CDR2 is SMNVEV in the germline V gene (reference sequence). The CDR3 runs 17 residues. V lost 2 bases, J lost 3 bases, and 9 bases stayed unmatched. Here the CDR3 DNA reads TGTGCCAGCAGTTTAGTCCCCGGGACAGGGGTTGACACTGAAGCTTTCTTT. This encodes CASSLVPGTGVDTEAFF.

The chain recombines TRBV7-9 with TRBJ1-2; 9 nucleotides match TRBD1. V trimming: 0 bases; J trimming: 2 bases; junction bases outside the gene matches: 4. The CDR3 runs 16 residues. In germline, CDR1 is SEHNR, CDR2 FQNEAQ (reference sequence). The DNA of the CDR3 is TGTGCCAGCAGCTTAGCGGGGACAGGGTCCAACTATGGCTACACCTTC. Its protein is CASSLAGTGSNYGYTF.

The gene calls are TRBV10-3 and TRBJ2-1; 9 bases align to TRBD2. V shed 7 bases and J 4 bases; nucleotides not matched to a gene: 11. The CDR3 has 16 amino acids. Germline-derived CDR1 and CDR2 are ENHRY and SYGVKD. CDR3 residues: CAIKDSGGPLYNEQFF. The CDR3 DNA sequence: TGTGCCATCAAAGATAGCGGGGGACCTCTTTACAATGAGCAGTTCTTC.